This TCR beta chain was identified during a study of vaccination and CD4 T cells after COVID-19. The study's findings and limits: Convalescent patients' median share of reactive clones seen only post-vaccination was about 86%.

As concerns this clonotype: Its specificity is not known.

V was shortened by 5 bases and J by 0 bases, with 13 bases between the two germline ends. Per germline, CDR1 SGHTA and CDR2 FQGNSA. The CDR3 totals 15 residues. This sample's treatment: approximately nine-day PBMC culture with coronavirus spike peptide pools or control peptides (ViraFEST assay). Cultured CD4+ T cell DNA underwent sequencing with the Oncomine TCR Beta short-read assay. TCRdb re-derived calls from the PCR reads in MiXCR, one entry per CDR3 protein. The sample contains some 14,000 distinct CDR3 sequences, 50% to 60% of which appear only once. The sequenced sample was CD4+ T cells from blood, cultured in vitro, obtained before SARS-CoV-2 vaccination. V is TRBV7-2 and J is TRBJ1-2; D gene ambiguous. This receptor was identified in a human donor who had recovered from COVID-19. The CDR3 region is CASSPRGGSNYGYTF. The CDR3 region has the DNA TGTGCCAGCAGCCCGCGGGGTGGTTCTAACTATGGCTACACCTTC.